Given below is one T cell receptor (beta chain) in context. What this receptor recognizes is not known. Base-call qualities are not available, and no considerably larger clone is one nucleotide away. TCRbeta CDR3 regions were amplified from genomic DNA by means of the immunoSEQ Assay, a bias-controlled multiplex PCR. As for the original processing: The number of nucleated cells in each sample was estimated by amplification of reference gene primers within the assay. To quantify the absolute abundance of each unique TCRbeta CDR3 rearrangement, sequence reads were collapsed and filtered. Productive Simpson clonality was computed per sample as the square root of Simpson's diversity index over productive rearrangements. TCRdb provides this immuneACCESS table in a form limited to in-frame rearrangements. Some clones are lacking; in checked studies, under half of them reflect an unresolved V gene, and why the rest are absent is not known. From that table come the V and J calls and clone size; the DNA was used to work out D and trimming. The sample table records 65,000 to 90,000 clones; 83% of these occur just once. About 31% of the sample rests with the top ten.

The collaborating institutions used their own protocols to collect whole blood in K2EDTA tubes. Collaborator samples were shipped for TCRbeta analysis as frozen whole blood, isolated PBMCs, or DNA extracted from either sample type. These data originate in a study of blood T cell repertoires in COVID-19 (dated by TCRdb to 2018 to 2021). Background for the entire study: Collaborator samples came from the United States, Italy and Spain and covered acute and convalescent phases of COVID-19. Subjects who had been exposed to COVID-19, were actively infected with it, or had recovered from it provided the deeply sampled blood TCRbeta repertoires that made up the dataset. Nearly every sample came with metadata listing a de-identified subject ID, COVID-19 status, age in years and sex. Samples came from the ongoing ImmuneRACE study (first 160 participants) plus 1,254 subjects from 6 global collaborators. The material from the prospective study consisted of cDNA or gDNA derived from T cells, B-cell-depleted T cells, or PBMCs. Where available, HLA class I and class II types were obtained from metadata supplied by the sample provider rather than from assay-based typing. A freely available public database, intended as a resource for researchers studying the immune response to SARS-CoV-2, is where the repertoires were released. Broad study findings and their caveats: How much clinical and demographic metadata was included differed by source and by participant, and the metadata was provided uncurated.

A distance of 10 bases separates the germline ends of V and J, which lose 4 bases and 0 bases respectively. The germline V gene (reference sequence) gives CDR1 as LNHDA and CDR2 as SQIVND. Taken from cysteine to phenylalanine, the CDR3 has 15 residues. The kept DNA is CDR3 alone, 45 bases in frame from the first base. The sequence derives from a woman over 75 with acute or convalescent COVID-19. The rearrangement joined TRBV19 to TRBJ1-5, and the D gene may be TRBD1, 6 bases matching. Specimen: peripheral blood. The sequence in DNA is TGTGCCAGTAGTAGGGGGCAGAGTAGCAATCAGCCCCAGCATTTT. It codes for CASSRGQSSNQPQHF.